This T cell receptor (beta chain) was found in a study of glioma-infiltrating T cells after dendritic cell vaccination. Study details: Autologous tumor lysate-pulsed dendritic cell vaccination was given between about 2002 and 2013.

Comment on this clone: Its antigen is unknown.

TCRdb keeps only in-frame clones here, not all; method: immunoSEQ multiplex PCR. The sample includes roughly 100,000 clones, almost 90% of them seen just once. Time point indicated: after dendritic cell vaccination, including at tumor progression/relapse. The V gene's germline CDR1 is SGHAT and CDR2 FQNNGV. The CDR3 sequence is 16 residues long. The J segment lost 5 bases and the V segment lost 4 bases, leaving 8 bases of the junction unmatched. Overall study results and limits: Patients with more pretreatment TILs had longer time to progression and survival. Few patients contributed both blood and tumor specimens.

The sample was blood, taken after dendritic cell vaccination. The TCR comes from a human donor with glioblastoma. The chain is built from TRBV11-2 and TRBJ2-2; the match to TRBD2 covers 9 bases. CDR3 residues: CASSSIAGVGTGELFF. The CDR3 coding sequence is TGTGCCAGCAGCTCAATAGCGGGAGTAGGGACCGGGGAGCTGTTTTTT.